This T cell receptor beta chain came from a study of shared clonotypes between healthy human individuals. Study background: Three plates each covered CD4 naive and memory; CD8 naive two, CD8 memory one. Whole-study findings and limits: Naive subsets generally had larger estimated richness than memory subsets.

Trimming pared 7 bases from V and 0 bases from J, leaving 13 bases between. The CDR3 consists of 16 residues. In germline, CDR1 is SNHLY, CDR2 FYNNEI. A word on this clone: What it binds is unknown.

Researchers divided each subset's genomic DNA evenly across several immunoSEQ plates. Template for every sorted-subset replicate PCR totaled approximately 0.2 ug DNA, 25,000 to 35,000 T cell genomes. The protocol was immunoSEQ multiplex PCR, while the TCRdb copy is restricted to in-frame clones and leaves out a portion. The sample lists hundreds of thousands of clones; approximately 95% were seen once. This receptor was obtained from a woman younger than 45 in good health. The J gene is TRBJ2-6, the V gene TRBV2; D is perhaps TRBD2 (6 bases). The sample comprised naive CD4+ T cells sorted from blood. Documented subset: CD45RA+ positively selected. The CDR3 region has the DNA TGTGCCAGCATGGTACCGGGAGTCTCTGGGGCCAACGTCCTGACTTTC. Its protein is CASMVPGVSGANVLTF.